A single sample gave rise to the 22 T cell receptor beta chains below, sequenced in a study of regulatory T cells in long-lasting Graves disease. Combining iRepertoire HTBI primers with Arm-PCR of CDR3 regions, the authors built TCR beta libraries. TCRdb passed the multiplex PCR reads through MiXCR, listing each CDR3 protein once. The sample includes 600,000 to 800,000 distinct CDR3 sequences, 25% to 35% of them seen just once. As to time point: persistent/refractory GD, antithyroid drugs over 5 years with positive TRAb. PBMC RNA was the source of the TCR library. Sequences were derived from peripheral blood mononuclear cells (PBMCs), sampled when the disease was refractory, from a patient treated with antithyroid drugs. These receptors were collected from a female donor with Graves disease.

The rearrangement uses TRBV3-1 and TRBJ1-1, with TRBD1 as a possible D gene (6 bases). V was clipped by 6 bases and J by 5 bases, with 19 bases between them. CDR1 is LGHDT, CDR2 YNNKEL, per germline (reference sequence). CDR3 size: 15 residues. The CDR3 DNA follows: TGTGCCAGCAGTCAGGGGAGGGGAGGGAGGACTGAAGCTTTCTTT. It codes for CASSQGRGGRTEAFF.

This clonotype has only a few counts. The chain couples TRBV7-2 to TRBJ2-5; D ambiguous. Trimming cost V 5 bases and J 4 bases, with 8 bases left between them. The V gene's germline CDR1 is SGHTA and CDR2 FQGNSA. The CDR3 is made up of 12 amino acids. Here the CDR3 reads CASSEDGETQYF. The CDR3 nucleotides are TGTGCCAGCAGCGAGGACGGAGAGACCCAGTACTTC.

The genes are TRBV20-1 and TRBJ1-2; 7 nucleotides agree with TRBD1. V shed 3 bases and J 3 bases; nucleotides not matched to a gene: 1. The CDR3 spans 12 residues. CDR1 is DFQATT and CDR2 is SNEGSKA in the germline V gene (reference sequence). The CDR3 coding sequence is TGCAGTGCTAGCGGGACAGACTATGGCTACACCTTC. Its protein is CSASGTDYGYTF.

The chain uses TRBV2 and TRBJ1-2; D call uncertain. Germline CDR1 reads SNHLY; CDR2 reads FYNNEI. CDR3 length equals 14 residues. Trimming left V 8 bases short and J 0 bases short, with 13 bases between. The CDR3: CASLDILANYGYTF. The CDR3 coding sequence is TGTGCCAGCCTCGACATTTTAGCTAACTATGGCTACACCTTC.

CDR3 in DNA: TGTGCCAGCAGCCAGCCGGGCCGCGACGACACTGAAGCTTTCTTT. It codes for CASSQPGRDDTEAFF. The rearrangement uses TRBV4-2 and TRBJ1-1; D gene ambiguous. The V end was cut by 3 bases, the J end by 3 bases, with 14 bases between. Germline-derived CDR1 and CDR2 are LGHNA and YNFKEQ. This CDR3 spans 15 amino acids.

This clonotype was counted between two and nine times. This chain links TRBV10-2 with TRBJ1-3; 8 bases are shared with TRBD1. Germline lookup yields CDR1 WSHSY and CDR2 SAAADI. This CDR3 comprises 14 residues. Germline trimming cut 5 bases from V and 4 bases from J; bases unmatched to any gene: 4. Here the CDR3 reads CASSPDREGNTIYF. CDR3 coding DNA: TGCGCCAGCAGTCCGGACAGGGAGGGAAACACCATATATTTT.

The sample holds many counts of this clonotype. The genes are TRBV6-1 and TRBJ1-2; tentatively, D is TRBD1 (5 bases). V gave up 7 bases and J gave up 4 bases, with 10 bases separating them. Germline loops: CDR1 MNHNS, CDR2 SASEGT. CDR3 size: 12 residues. The CDR3 protein is CASTRGGYGYTF. CDR3 nucleotides: TGTGCCAGCACGAGGGGTGGCTATGGCTACACCTTC.

With regard to this clonotype: One junction end does not reproduce the germline sequence, and a read error may be involved. DNA for the CDR3: TGCACCAGCAGTTCAAACTGGGGAGAGACCCAGTACTTC. Translating gives CTSSSNWGETQYF. The chain combines TRBV6-9 with TRBJ2-5; D not certain. Germline V CDR1 and CDR2: MNHGY, SVAAGI. CDR3 length equals 13 residues.

The V gene is TRBV6-5, the J gene TRBJ1-1; TRBD1 might be the D (5 bases). Germline CDR1 and CDR2: MNHEY and SVGAGI. V gave up 0 bases and J gave up 0 bases, with 11 bases separating them. This CDR3 has 16 amino acids. The CDR3 region is CASSYSMWGLNTEAFF. The CDR3 nucleotides read TGTGCCAGCAGTTACTCGATGTGGGGGTTGAACACTGAAGCTTTCTTT.

The chain couples TRBV5-1 to TRBJ1-5, with D maybe TRBD1 (5 bases). In germline, CDR1 is SGHRS, CDR2 YFSETQ. The CDR3 runs 15 residues. V was clipped by 0 bases and J by 0 bases, with 7 bases between them. The CDR3 nucleotides read TGCGCCAGCAGCTTGGGGGACGCTAGCAATCAGCCCCAGCATTTT. Residues: CASSLGDASNQPQHF.

This clonotype was counted many times. The chain combines TRBV6-2 or TRBV6-3 with TRBJ1-5; TRBD1 is a possible D gene (6 bases). V was trimmed by 6 bases and J by 5 bases, leaving 17 bases between them. The CDR3 is made up of 15 amino acids. Per germline, CDR1 MNHEY and CDR2 SVGEGT. CDR3: CASRDGRGLHQPQHF. Written as DNA, the CDR3 is TGTGCCAGCAGAGACGGGCGGGGGCTACATCAGCCCCAGCATTTT.

The chain uses TRBV5-1 and TRBJ2-7; possibly TRBD2 for D (5 bases). The germline V and J ends were trimmed by 4 bases and 2 bases, with 13 bases remaining between them. The CDR3 is made up of 14 amino acids. Germline V lookup: CDR1 SGHRS, CDR2 YFSETQ. CDR3: CASSLEGITYEQYF. The CDR3, as DNA: TGCGCCAGCAGCCTCGAGGGAATAACCTACGAGCAGTACTTC.

V usage is TRBV14 and J usage is TRBJ2-5; TRBD1 is a possible D gene (6 bases). This CDR3 is 17 amino acids long. Germline V lookup: CDR1 SGHDN, CDR2 FVKESK. Trimming left V 2 bases short and J 0 bases short, with 16 bases between. The CDR3 DNA sequence: TGTGCCAGCAGCCAACCAACACCACAGGGTAACCAAGAGACCCAGTACTTC. Amino acid sequence: CASSQPTPQGNQETQYF.

Details on this clonotype: Its ends do not fully match the called genes, so a read error is possible. The chain has TRBV3-1 and TRBJ2-7; tentative D call: TRBD1 (5 bases). Germline CDR1 LGHDT, CDR2 YNNKEL (reference sequence). This CDR3 comprises 13 residues. Here the CDR3 DNA reads TGTGCCAGCGGCCAACGAGACAGCTACGAGCAGTACTTC. Its translation: CASGQRDSYEQYF.

This clonotype showed up just a few times. This chain uses TRBV2 with TRBJ2-7; tentatively, D is TRBD1 (5 bases). Germline CDR1 is SNHLY and CDR2 is FYNNEI. Trimming took 0 bases from V and 4 from J, leaving 10 bases between them. This CDR3 has 14 amino acids. The DNA for the CDR3 is TGTGCCAGCAGTGAAGCGGGGCAGGGATACGAGCAGTACTTC. Encoded protein: CASSEAGQGYEQYF.

The chain recombines TRBV9 with TRBJ2-7; 12 bases line up with TRBD2. After removal of 3 bases from V and 4 bases from J, the junction contained 17 bases not matched to a gene. The CDR3 covers 19 residues. Germline CDR1 is SGDLS and CDR2 is YYNGEE. For the CDR3, the DNA is TGTGCCAGCAGCGGGGGACGGAACACCGGACTAGCGGGAATATACGAGCAGTACTTC. The encoded protein is CASSGGRNTGLAGIYEQYF.

The V and J genes are TRBV6-5 and TRBJ2-4, with 8 positions matching TRBD2. Germline lookup yields CDR1 MNHEY and CDR2 SVGAGI. The CDR3 length is 15 residues. V trimming: 4 bases; J trimming: 9 bases; junction bases outside the gene matches: 11. CDR3: CASSSLRTSFTIQYF. CDR3 nucleotide sequence: TGTGCCAGCAGTTCACTTAGGACTAGCTTCACCATTCAGTACTTC.

The chain has TRBV30 and TRBJ1-4; no definite D call. V was clipped by 2 bases and J by 2 bases, with 3 bases between them. In germline, CDR1 is GTSNPN, CDR2 SVGIG (reference sequence). The CDR3 consists of 12 residues. The CDR3 spells CAWSRTNEKLFF. In nucleotides, the CDR3 is TGTGCCTGGAGTCGCACTAATGAAAAACTGTTTTTT.

For this clonotype: An end of the junction differs from the germline gene, which may be a read error. This chain uses TRBV7-7 with TRBJ1-3; D might be TRBD1 (6 bases). The CDR3 extends over 15 amino acids. CDR1 is SSHAT and CDR2 is FNYEAQ in the germline V gene (reference sequence). The CDR3 sequence: CASSRDQGSGNTIYF. In nucleotides, the CDR3 is TGTGCTAGCAGCCGAGACCAGGGGTCCGGAAACACCATATATTTT.

This rearrangement joins TRBV3-1 to TRBJ2-2; D is possibly TRBD1 or TRBD2 (5 bases each). V shed 8 bases and J shed 4 bases, with 14 bases lying between them. Germline V gene sequence: CDR1 LGHDT, CDR2 YNNKEL (reference sequence). CDR3 size: 14 residues. The CDR3 here is CASSGRRPTGELFF. CDR3 DNA: TGTGCCAGCTCGGGACGGAGACCCACCGGGGAGCTGTTTTTT.

This sequence joins TRBV10-3 and TRBJ2-2; TRBD1 aligns across 9 bases. The CDR3 spans 14 residues. V lost 10 bases and J lost 4; bases outside the gene matches: 7. The germline gives CDR1 ENHRY, CDR2 SYGVKD. The CDR3 DNA reads TGTGCCACCAGGACAGGGGACGGCACCGGGGAGCTGTTTTTT. This gives the protein CATRTGDGTGELFF.

In this sample, this clonotype turned up a few times. This sequence joins TRBV3-1 and TRBJ2-7; D is uncertain. V gave up 1 base and J gave up 0 bases, with 16 bases separating them. This CDR3 comprises 17 residues. Germline assignment: CDR1 LGHDT and CDR2 YNNKEL (reference sequence). The CDR3 protein is CASSQVWTGSLSYEQYF. The CDR3, as DNA: TGTGCCAGCAGCCAAGTATGGACGGGCTCCCTCTCCTACGAGCAGTACTTC.